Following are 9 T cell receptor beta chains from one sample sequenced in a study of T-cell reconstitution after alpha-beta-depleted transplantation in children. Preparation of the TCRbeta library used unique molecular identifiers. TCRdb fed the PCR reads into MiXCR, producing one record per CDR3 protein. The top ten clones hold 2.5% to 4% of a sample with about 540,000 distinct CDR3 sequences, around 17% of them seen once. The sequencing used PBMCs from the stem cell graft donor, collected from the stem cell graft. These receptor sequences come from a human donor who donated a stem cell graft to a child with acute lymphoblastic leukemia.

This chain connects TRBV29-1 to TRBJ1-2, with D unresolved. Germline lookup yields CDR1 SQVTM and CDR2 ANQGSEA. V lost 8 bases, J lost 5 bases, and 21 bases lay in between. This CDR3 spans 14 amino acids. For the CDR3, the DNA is TGCAGCTGCCGTCGTGTGGGTCCCACTTATGGCTACACCTTC. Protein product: CSCRRVGPTYGYTF.

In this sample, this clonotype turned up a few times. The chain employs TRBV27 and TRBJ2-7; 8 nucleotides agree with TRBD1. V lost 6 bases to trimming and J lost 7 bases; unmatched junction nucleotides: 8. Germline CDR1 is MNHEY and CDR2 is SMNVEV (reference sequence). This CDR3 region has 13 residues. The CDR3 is CASRPQGAREQYF. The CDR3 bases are TGTGCCAGCAGGCCCCAGGGGGCTCGGGAGCAGTACTTC.

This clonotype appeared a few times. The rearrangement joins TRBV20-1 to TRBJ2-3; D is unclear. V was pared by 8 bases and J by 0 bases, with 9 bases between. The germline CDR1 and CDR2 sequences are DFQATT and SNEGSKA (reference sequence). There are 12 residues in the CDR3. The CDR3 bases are TGCAGTCGTGCCTCTAGCACAGATACGCAGTATTTT. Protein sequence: CSRASSTDTQYF.

CDR3 in amino acids: CAFCSGGHYEQYF. CDR3 coding DNA: TGTGCCTTCTGCTCCGGGGGCCACTACGAGCAGTACTTC. The chain carries TRBV3-1 and TRBJ2-7; D assignment may be TRBD1 or TRBD2 (6 bases each). Germline V gene lookup returns CDR1 LGHDT and CDR2 YNNKEL (reference sequence). Between the trimmed V and J ends, which lost 11 bases and 3 bases, there was a span of 17 bases. The CDR3 is 13 amino acids.

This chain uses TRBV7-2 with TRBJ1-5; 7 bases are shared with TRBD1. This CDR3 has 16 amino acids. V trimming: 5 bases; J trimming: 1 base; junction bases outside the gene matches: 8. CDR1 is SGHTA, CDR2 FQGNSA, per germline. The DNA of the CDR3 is TGTGCCAGCAGCCGCGGGACAGATTTAAGCAATCAGCCCCAGCATTTT. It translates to CASSRGTDLSNQPQHF.

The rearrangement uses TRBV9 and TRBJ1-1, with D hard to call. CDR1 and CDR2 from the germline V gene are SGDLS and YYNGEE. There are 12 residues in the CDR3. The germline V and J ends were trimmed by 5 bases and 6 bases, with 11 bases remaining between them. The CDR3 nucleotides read TGTGCCAGCAGTCCATCGGTGGCTGAAGCTTTCTTT. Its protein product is CASSPSVAEAFF.

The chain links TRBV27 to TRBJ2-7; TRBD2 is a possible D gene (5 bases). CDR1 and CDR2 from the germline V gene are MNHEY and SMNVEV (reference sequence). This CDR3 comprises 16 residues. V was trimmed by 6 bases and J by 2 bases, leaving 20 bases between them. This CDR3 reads CASSTHLRSGTYEQYF. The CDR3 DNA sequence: TGTGCCAGCAGCACCCACCTGAGGTCGGGGACCTACGAGCAGTACTTC.

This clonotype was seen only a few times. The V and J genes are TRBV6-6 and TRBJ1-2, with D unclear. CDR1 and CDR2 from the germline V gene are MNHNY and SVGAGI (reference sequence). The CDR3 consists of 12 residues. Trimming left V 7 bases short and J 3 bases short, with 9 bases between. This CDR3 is CASKRADYGYTF. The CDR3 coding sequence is TGTGCCAGCAAGCGAGCGGACTATGGCTACACCTTC.

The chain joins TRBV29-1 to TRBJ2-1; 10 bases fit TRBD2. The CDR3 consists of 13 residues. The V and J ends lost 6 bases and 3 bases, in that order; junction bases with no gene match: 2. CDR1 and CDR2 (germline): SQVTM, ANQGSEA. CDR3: CSVGLAFYNEQFF. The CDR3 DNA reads TGCAGCGTGGGACTAGCGTTCTACAATGAGCAGTTCTTC.